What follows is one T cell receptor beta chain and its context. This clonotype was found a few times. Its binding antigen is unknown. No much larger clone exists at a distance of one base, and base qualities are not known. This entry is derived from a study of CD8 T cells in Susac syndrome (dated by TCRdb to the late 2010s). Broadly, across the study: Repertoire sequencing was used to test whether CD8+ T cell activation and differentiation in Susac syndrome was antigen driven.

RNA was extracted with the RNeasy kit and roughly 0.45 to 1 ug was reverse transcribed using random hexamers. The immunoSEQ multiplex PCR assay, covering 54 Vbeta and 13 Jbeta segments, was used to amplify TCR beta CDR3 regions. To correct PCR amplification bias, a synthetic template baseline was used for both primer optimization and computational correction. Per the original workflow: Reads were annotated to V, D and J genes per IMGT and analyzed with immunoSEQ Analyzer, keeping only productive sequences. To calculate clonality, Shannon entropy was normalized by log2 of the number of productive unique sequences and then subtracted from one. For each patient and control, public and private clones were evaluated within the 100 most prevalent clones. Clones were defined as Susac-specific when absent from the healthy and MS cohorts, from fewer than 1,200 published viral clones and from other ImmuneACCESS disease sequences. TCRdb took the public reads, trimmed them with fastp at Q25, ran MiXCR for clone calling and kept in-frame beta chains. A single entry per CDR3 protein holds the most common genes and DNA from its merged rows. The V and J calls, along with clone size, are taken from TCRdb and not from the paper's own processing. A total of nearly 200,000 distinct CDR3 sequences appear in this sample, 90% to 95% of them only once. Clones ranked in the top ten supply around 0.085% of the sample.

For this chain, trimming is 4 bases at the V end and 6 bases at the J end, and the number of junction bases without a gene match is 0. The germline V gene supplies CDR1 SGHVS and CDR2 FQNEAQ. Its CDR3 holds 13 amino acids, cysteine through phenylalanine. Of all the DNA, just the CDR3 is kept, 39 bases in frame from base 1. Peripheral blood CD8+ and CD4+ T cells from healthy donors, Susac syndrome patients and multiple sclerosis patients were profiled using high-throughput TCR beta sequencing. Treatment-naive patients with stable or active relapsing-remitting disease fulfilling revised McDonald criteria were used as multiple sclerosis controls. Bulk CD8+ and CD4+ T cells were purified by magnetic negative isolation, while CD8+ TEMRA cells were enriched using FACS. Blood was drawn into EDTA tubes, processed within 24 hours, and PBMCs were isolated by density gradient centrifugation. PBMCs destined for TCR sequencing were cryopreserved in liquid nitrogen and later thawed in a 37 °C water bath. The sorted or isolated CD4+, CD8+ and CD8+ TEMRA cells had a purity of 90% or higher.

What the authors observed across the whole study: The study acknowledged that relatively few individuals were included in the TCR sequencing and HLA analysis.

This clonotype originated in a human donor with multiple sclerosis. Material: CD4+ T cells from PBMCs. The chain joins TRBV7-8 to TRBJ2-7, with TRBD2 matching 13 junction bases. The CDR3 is CASSWTSGSEQYF. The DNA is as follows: TGTGCCAGCAGCTGGACTAGCGGGAGCGAGCAGTACTTC.